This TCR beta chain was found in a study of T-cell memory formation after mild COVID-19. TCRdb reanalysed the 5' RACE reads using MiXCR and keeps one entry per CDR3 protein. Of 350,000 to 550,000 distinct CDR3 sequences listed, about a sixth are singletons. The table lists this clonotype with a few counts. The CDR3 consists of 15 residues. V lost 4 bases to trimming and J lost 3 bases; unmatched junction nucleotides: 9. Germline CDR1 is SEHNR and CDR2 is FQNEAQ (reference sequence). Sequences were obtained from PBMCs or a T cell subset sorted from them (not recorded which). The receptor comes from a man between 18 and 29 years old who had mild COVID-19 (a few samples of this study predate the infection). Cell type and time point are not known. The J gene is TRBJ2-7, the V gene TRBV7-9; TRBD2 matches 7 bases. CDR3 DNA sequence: TGTGCCAGCAGCTCTCTTGTGGCGGGGGACTACGAGCAGTACTTC. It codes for CASSSLVAGDYEQYF.